This TCR beta chain stems from a study of shared clonotypes between healthy human individuals. Findings and caveats of the study: Non-shared clonotypes had lower generation probabilities than those shared by all four donors.

The study drew all its donors from Caucasian adults living in Nashville, Tennessee. V lost 1 base, J lost 4 bases, and 11 bases lay in between. Germline CDR1 SQVTM, CDR2 ANQGSEA. CDR3 size: 13 residues. Several immunoSEQ plates received, in even portions, the genomic DNA of each subset. Data came from immunoSEQ multiplex PCR; TCRdb stores just in-frame clones and leaves some out. The table has 2 million to 3 million clones, approximately 93% seen once. Points on this clone: Its antigen is undetermined.

The rearrangement links TRBV29-1 to TRBJ2-7; D unresolved. Sequencing used naive CD4+ T cells from PBMCs. As to subset: CD45RA+ positively selected. The TCR comes from a man aged 18 to 35 in good health. Some clones in this sample may be carry-over from other donors' samples. The CDR3 loop is CSVEGGRPYEQYF. The CDR3 DNA follows: TGCAGCGTTGAAGGAGGCAGACCTTACGAGCAGTACTTC.